The next 14 T cell receptor beta chains were all read from a single sample in a study of blood T cell repertoires in COVID-19. Clones were read by immunoSEQ multiplex PCR, and TCRdb kept only the in-frame ones, dropping some. The sample has 100,000 to 150,000 clones, around 81% seen once. The sample taken for sequencing was peripheral blood. The receptors were sampled from a woman aged 45 to 65 with acute or convalescent COVID-19.

V is TRBV2 and J is TRBJ1-5; D is unclear. Trimming cost V 1 base and J 5 bases, with 9 bases left between them. From germline, CDR1 is SNHLY and CDR2 FYNNEI. This CDR3 spans 14 amino acids. This chain's CDR3 is CASSEERSYQPQHF. The DNA for the CDR3 is TGTGCCAGCAGTGAAGAGCGGAGTTATCAGCCCCAGCATTTT.

DNA for the CDR3: TGTGCCAGCAGCCGGAGCGGGGGGCCGGGGGAGCAGTACTTC. Its translation is CASSRSGGPGEQYF. This chain links TRBV7-2 with TRBJ2-7; 9 bases map to TRBD2. The CDR3 is 14 residues long. The V gene's germline CDR1 is SGHTA and CDR2 FQGNSA. The V segment lost 5 bases and the J segment 7 bases; nucleotides outside the gene matches: 9.

The chain carries TRBV19 and TRBJ2-3, with D possibly being TRBD2 (5 bases). Germline assignment: CDR1 LNHDA and CDR2 SQIVND (reference sequence). Between the trimmed V and J ends, which lost 2 bases and 5 bases, there was a span of 14 bases. The CDR3 has 15 amino acids. The CDR3 here is CASSIKGGLGDTQYF. In DNA form, the CDR3 reads TGTGCCAGTAGTATAAAAGGCGGGTTGGGAGATACGCAGTATTTT.

The chain combines TRBV19 with TRBJ1-1, with TRBD1 matching over 12 bases. The V segment lost 6 bases and the J segment 6 bases; nucleotides outside the gene matches: 11. The CDR3 covers 16 residues. Germline-derived CDR1 and CDR2 are LNHDA and SQIVND (reference sequence). CDR3 coding DNA: TGTGCCAGTAGCCTTACCGGGACAGGGGGCATCTCTGAAGCTTTCTTT. Amino acids: CASSLTGTGGISEAFF.

This rearrangement joins TRBV5-1 to TRBJ1-2; no reliable D call. This CDR3 is built from 13 residues. Germline V lookup: CDR1 SGHRS, CDR2 YFSETQ. V lost 4 bases to trimming and J lost 6 bases, with 13 bases between them. This CDR3 reads CASSPTPQDGYTF. For the CDR3, the DNA is TGCGCCAGCAGCCCGACGCCTCAGGATGGCTACACCTTC.

V is TRBV5-1 and J is TRBJ1-1; D unresolved. Germline lookup yields CDR1 SGHRS and CDR2 YFSETQ. The CDR3 runs 14 residues. V was clipped by 3 bases and J by 1 base, with 10 bases between them. The CDR3 protein is CASSWGGGNTEAFF. DNA for the CDR3: TGCGCCAGCAGCTGGGGAGGTGGGAACACTGAAGCTTTCTTT.

This chain connects TRBV18 to TRBJ2-3; 15 bases are shared with TRBD2. From germline, CDR1 is KGHSH and CDR2 LQKENI. The CDR3 loop spans 21 amino acids. V gave up 0 bases and J gave up 4 bases; unmatched junction bases: 14. In DNA, the CDR3 is TGTGCCAGCTCACCACCTCGCCCTCGGACTAGCGGGAGGGCCAGCGCAGATACGCAGTATTTT. Its protein product is CASSPPRPRTSGRASADTQYF.

The V and J genes are TRBV6-5 and TRBJ2-7; maybe TRBD2 (6 bases). Germline values: CDR1 MNHEY, CDR2 SVGAGI. V was clipped by 2 bases and J by 4 bases, with 15 bases between them. The CDR3 loop spans 15 amino acids. The CDR3 coding sequence is TGTGCCAGCAGTTACAGTGCTAGCGCCCCATACGAGCAGTACTTC. Translating it yields CASSYSASAPYEQYF.

This chain joins TRBV3-1 (or the pseudogene TRBV3-2) and TRBJ1-2; D is undetermined. The CDR3 runs to 14 residues. CDR1 is LGHDT, CDR2 YNNKEL, per germline (reference sequence). V lost 2 bases, J lost 1 base, and 8 bases lay in between. CDR3 amino acids: CASSQLAGNYGYTF. CDR3 in DNA: TGTGCCAGCAGCCAACTAGCTGGTAACTATGGCTACACCTTC.

The J gene is TRBJ2-3, the V gene TRBV18, with D maybe TRBD2 (6 bases). Germline CDR1 KGHSH, CDR2 LQKENI. This CDR3 is 16 amino acids long. Trimming cost V 3 bases and J 1 base, with 14 bases left between them. This CDR3 reads CASSPGLLWGTDTQYF. The CDR3, as DNA: TGTGCCAGCTCACCGGGACTCTTATGGGGCACAGATACGCAGTATTTT.

Concerning this clone itself: The sample carries other DNA sequences with the same CDR3. The V and J genes are TRBV28 and TRBJ2-7; the D is unclear. V was pared by 5 bases and J by 6 bases, with 8 bases between. The CDR3 is 11 residues long. CDR1 and CDR2 from the germline V gene are MDHEN and SYDVKM. In nucleotides, the CDR3 is TGTGCCAGCAGTAGCCCCCTCGAGCAGTACTTC. It specifies CASSSPLEQYF.

V and J are TRBV6-2 or TRBV6-3 and TRBJ2-7; TRBD2 agrees at 10 bases. Germline V gives CDR1 MNHEY, CDR2 SVGEGT. The CDR3 is 18 residues long. Unmatched junction bases numbered 12, after V lost 0 bases and J lost 4 bases. The CDR3 nucleotides are TGTGCCAGCAGTTACTCGATCCAGCGGGAGGGAAGCAGGTACGAGCAGTACTTC. It yields the protein CASSYSIQREGSRYEQYF.

This clone has just a few counts. The CDR3 loop reads CASSSIQGYYEQYF. CDR3 coding DNA: TGTGCCAGCAGCTCCATCCAGGGGTACTACGAGCAGTACTTC. The V gene is TRBV11-2, the J gene TRBJ2-7, with D perhaps matching TRBD1 (6 bases). CDR1 SGHAT and CDR2 FQNNGV come from the germline V gene. V was trimmed by 4 bases and J by 3 bases, leaving 13 bases between them. The CDR3 covers 14 residues.

In this sample, this clone turned up a few times. The rearrangement joins TRBV4-2 to TRBJ1-2; perhaps TRBD1 as D (6 bases). Trimming removed 1 base from V and 3 bases from J, with 9 bases in between. Germline V gene data show CDR1 as LGHNA and CDR2 as YNFKEQ. The length of the CDR3 is 14 residues. The CDR3 coding sequence is TGTGCCAGCAGCCAAGCACAGGGTGACTATGGCTACACCTTC. This gives the protein CASSQAQGDYGYTF.